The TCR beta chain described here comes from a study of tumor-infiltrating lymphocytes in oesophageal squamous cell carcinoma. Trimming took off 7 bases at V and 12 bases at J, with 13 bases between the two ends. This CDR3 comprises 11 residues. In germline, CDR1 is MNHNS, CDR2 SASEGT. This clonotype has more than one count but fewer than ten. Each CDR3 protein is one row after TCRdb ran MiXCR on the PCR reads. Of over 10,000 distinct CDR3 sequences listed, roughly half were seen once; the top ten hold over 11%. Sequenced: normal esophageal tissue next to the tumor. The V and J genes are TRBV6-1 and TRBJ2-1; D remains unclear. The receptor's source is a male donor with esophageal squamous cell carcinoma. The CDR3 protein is CASTRSARQFF. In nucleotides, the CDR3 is TGTGCCAGCACCAGGTCGGCTCGGCAGTTCTTC.